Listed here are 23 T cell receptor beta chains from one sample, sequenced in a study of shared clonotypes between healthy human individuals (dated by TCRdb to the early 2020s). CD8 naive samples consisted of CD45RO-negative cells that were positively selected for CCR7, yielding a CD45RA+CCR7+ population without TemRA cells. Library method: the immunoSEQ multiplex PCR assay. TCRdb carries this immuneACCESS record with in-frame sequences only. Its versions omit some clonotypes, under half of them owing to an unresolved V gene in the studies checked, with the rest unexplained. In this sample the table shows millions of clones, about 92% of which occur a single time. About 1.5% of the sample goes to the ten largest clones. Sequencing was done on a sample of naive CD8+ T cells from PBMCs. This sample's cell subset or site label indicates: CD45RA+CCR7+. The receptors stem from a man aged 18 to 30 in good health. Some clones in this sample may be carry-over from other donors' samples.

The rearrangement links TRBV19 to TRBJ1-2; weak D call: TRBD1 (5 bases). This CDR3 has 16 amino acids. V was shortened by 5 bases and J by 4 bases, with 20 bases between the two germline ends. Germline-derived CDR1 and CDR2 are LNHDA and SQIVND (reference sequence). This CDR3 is CASSALGGRVLYGYTF. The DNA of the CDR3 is TGTGCCAGTAGTGCCCTAGGCGGCAGGGTCCTCTATGGCTACACCTTC.

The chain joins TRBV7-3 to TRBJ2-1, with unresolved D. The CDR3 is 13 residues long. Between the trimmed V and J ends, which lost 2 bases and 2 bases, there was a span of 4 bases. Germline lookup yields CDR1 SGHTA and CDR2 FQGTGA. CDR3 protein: CASSLLTYNEQFF. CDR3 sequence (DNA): TGTGCCAGCAGCTTACTGACCTACAATGAGCAGTTCTTC.

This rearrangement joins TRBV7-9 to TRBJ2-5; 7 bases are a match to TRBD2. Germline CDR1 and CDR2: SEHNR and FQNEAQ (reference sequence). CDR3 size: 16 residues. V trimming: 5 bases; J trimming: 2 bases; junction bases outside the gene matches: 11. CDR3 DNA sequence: TGTGCCAGCAGCCCCCACCCTGGACTAGAGCAAGAGACCCAGTACTTC. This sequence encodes CASSPHPGLEQETQYF.

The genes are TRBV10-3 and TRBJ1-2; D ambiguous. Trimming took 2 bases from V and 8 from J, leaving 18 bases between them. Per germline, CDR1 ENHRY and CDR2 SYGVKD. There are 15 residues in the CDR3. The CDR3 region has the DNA TGTGCCATCAGTGAGGATCCGGGCTCCCACGCCGGCTACACCTTC. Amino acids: CAISEDPGSHAGYTF.

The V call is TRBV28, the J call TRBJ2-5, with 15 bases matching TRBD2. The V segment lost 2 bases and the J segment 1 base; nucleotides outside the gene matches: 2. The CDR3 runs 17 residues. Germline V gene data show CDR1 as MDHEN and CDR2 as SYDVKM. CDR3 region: CASSLGLAGGSQETQYF. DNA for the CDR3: TGTGCCAGCAGTTTAGGACTAGCGGGAGGGTCCCAAGAGACCCAGTACTTC.

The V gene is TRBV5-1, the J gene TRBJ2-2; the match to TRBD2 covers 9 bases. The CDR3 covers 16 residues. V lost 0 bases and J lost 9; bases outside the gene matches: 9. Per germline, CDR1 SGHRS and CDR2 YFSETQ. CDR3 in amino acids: CASSLGLAGLLRELFF. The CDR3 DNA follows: TGCGCCAGCAGCTTGGGGCTAGCGGGACTTCTACGGGAGCTGTTTTTT. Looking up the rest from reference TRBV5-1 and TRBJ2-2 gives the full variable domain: KAGVTQTPRYLIKTRGQQVTLSCSPISGHRSVSWYQQTPGQGLQFLFEYFSETQRNKGNFPGRFSGRQFSNSRSEMNVSTLELGDSALYLCASSLGLAGLLRELFFGEGSRLTVL.

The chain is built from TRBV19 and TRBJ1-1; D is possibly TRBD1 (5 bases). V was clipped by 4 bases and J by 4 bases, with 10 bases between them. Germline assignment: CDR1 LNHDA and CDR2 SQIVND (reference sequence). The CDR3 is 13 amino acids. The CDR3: CASSNWQGTEAFF. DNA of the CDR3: TGTGCCAGTAGTAACTGGCAGGGCACTGAAGCTTTCTTT.

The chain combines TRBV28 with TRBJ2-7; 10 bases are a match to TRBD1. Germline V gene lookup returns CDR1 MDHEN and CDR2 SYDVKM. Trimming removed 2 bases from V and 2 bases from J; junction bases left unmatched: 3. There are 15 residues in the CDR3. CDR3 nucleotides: TGTGCCAGCAGTTTAGCCGGGACAGGGGCCTACGAGCAGTACTTC. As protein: CASSLAGTGAYEQYF.

The CDR3 DNA is TGTGCCAGCAGGGACATAACCCGGGCCGATGAGCAGTTCTTC. Translating it yields CASRDITRADEQFF. The chain is built from TRBV7-6 and TRBJ2-1, with a tentative D call TRBD1 (5 bases). The germline V gene has CDR1 SGHVS and CDR2 FNYEAQ. The CDR3 length is 14 residues. With 6 bases removed from V and 8 bases from J, the gap between germline ends came to 17 bases.

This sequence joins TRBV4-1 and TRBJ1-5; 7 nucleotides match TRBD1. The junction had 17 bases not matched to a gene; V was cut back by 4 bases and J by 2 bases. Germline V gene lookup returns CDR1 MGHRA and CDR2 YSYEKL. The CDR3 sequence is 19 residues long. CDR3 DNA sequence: TGCGCCAGCAGCCTTGGTGCCGGGACAGAACTTTTTGGCAATCAGCCCCAGCATTTT. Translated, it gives CASSLGAGTELFGNQPQHF.

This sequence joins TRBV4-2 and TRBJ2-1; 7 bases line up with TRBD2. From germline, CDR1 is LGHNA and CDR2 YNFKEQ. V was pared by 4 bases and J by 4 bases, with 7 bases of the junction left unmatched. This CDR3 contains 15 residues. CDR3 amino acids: CASSPWTSSYNEQFF. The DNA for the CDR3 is TGTGCCAGCAGCCCTTGGACTAGTTCATACAATGAGCAGTTCTTC.

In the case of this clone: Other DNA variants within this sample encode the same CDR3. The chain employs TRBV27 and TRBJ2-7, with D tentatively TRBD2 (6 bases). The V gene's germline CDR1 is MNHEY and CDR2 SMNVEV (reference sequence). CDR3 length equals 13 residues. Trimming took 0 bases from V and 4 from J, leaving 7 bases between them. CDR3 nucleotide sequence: TGTGCCAGCAGTTTATCACGGGGGTACGAGCAGTACTTC. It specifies CASSLSRGYEQYF.

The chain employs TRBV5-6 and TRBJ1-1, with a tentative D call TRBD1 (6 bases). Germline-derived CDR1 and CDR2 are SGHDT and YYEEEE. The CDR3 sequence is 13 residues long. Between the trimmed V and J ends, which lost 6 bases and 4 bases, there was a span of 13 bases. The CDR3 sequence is CASKIGGATEAFF. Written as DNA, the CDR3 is TGTGCCAGCAAGATAGGGGGGGCCACTGAAGCTTTCTTT.

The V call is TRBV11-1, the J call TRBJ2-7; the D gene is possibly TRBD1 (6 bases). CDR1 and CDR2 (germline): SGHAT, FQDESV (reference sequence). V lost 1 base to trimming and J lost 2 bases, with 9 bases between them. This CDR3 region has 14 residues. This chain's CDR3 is CASSLVQGPYEQYF. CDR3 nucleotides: TGTGCCAGCAGCTTAGTTCAGGGGCCCTACGAGCAGTACTTC.

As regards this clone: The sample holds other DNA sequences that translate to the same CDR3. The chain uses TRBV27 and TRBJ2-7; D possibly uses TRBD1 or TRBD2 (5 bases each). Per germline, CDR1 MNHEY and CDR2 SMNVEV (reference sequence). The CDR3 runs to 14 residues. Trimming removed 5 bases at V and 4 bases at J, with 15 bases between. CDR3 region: CASSPRGTDYEQYF. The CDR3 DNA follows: TGTGCCAGCAGTCCGAGGGGAACCGATTACGAGCAGTACTTC.

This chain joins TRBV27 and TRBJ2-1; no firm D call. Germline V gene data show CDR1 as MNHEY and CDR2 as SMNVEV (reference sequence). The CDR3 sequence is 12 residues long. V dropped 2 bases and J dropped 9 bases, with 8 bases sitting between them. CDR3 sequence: CASSLVGIEQFF. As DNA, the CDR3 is TGTGCCAGCAGTTTAGTGGGGATTGAGCAGTTCTTC.

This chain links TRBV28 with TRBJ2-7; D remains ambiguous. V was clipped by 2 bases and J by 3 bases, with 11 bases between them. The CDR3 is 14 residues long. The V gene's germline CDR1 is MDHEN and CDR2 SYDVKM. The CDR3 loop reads CASSLHIQVYEQYF. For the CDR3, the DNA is TGTGCCAGCAGTTTACACATCCAGGTCTACGAGCAGTACTTC.

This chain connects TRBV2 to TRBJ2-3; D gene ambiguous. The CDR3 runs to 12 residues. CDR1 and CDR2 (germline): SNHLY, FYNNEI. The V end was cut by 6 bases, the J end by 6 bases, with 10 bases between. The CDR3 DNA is TGTGCCAGCAGCCAACCCAGGGATACGCAGTATTTT. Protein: CASSQPRDTQYF.

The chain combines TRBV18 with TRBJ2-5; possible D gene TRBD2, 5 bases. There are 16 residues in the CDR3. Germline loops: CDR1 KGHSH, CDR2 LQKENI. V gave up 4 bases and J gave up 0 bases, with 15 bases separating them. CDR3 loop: CASSRGGSPYQETQYF. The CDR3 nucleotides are TGTGCCAGCTCACGAGGAGGCTCCCCGTACCAAGAGACCCAGTACTTC.

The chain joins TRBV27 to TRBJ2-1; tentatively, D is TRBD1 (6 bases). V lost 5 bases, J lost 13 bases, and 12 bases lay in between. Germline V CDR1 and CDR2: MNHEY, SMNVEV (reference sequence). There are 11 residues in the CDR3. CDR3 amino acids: CASSTRDIQFF. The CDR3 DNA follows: TGTGCCAGCAGTACCCGGGACATACAGTTCTTC.

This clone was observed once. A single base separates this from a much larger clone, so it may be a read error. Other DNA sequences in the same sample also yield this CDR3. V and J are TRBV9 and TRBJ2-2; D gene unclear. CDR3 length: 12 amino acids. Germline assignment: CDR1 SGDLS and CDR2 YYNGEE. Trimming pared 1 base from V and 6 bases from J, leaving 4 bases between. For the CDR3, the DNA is TGTGCCAGCAGCGTAAACCCCGGGGAGCTGTTTTTT. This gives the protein CASSVNPGELFF.

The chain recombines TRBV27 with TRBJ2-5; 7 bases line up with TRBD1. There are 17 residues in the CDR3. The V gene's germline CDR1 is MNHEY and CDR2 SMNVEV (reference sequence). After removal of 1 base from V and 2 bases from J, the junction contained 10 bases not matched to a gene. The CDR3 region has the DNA TGTGCCAGCAGTTTATACGCCGGGACAGTGGTTCAAGAGACCCAGTACTTC. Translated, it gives CASSLYAGTVVQETQYF.

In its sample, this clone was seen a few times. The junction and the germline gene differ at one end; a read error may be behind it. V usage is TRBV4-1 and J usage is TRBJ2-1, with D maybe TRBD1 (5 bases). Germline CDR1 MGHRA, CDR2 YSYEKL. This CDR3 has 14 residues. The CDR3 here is CASSPQPLGQNCIF. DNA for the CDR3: TGCGCCAGCAGCCCTCAACCCCTGGGGCAAAACTGTATCTTC.